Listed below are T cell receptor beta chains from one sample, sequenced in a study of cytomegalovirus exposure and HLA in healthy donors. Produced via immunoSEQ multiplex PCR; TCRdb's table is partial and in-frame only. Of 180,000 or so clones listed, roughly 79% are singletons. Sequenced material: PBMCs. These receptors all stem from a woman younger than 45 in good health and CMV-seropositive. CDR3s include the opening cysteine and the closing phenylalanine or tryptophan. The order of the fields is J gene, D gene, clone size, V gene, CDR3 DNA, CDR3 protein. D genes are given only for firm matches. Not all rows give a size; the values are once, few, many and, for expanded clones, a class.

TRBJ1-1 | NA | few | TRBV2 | TGTGCCAGCAGTGCGGACACTGAAGCTTTCTTT | CASSADTEAFF
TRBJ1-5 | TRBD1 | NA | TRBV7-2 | TGTGCCAGCAGCTTGGACAGGGGTGGTCAGCCCCAGCATTTT | CASSLDRGGQPQHF
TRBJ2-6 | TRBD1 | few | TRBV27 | TGTGCCAGCACCACCAAGACAGGGAACCCCCGGGGGGCCAACGTCCTGACTTTC | CASTTKTGNPRGANVLTF
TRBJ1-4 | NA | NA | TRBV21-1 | TGTGCCAGCAGCTCGACCACCGGGACAGACTATAATGAAAAACTGTTTTTT | CASSSTTGTDYNEKLFF
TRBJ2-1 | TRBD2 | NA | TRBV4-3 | TGCGCCAGCAGCCAAGCAATCGGACTAGCGGGCTCTAATGAGCAGTTCTTC | CASSQAIGLAGSNEQFF
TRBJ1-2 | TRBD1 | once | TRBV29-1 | TGCAGCGGGGGGACAGGGGGATCTCATGGCTACACCTTC | CSGGTGGSHGYTF
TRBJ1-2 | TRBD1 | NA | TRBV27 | TGTGCCAGCAGAAGACAGGGGGCCTCCTATGGCTACACCTTC | CASRRQGASYGYTF
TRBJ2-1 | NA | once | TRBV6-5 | TGTGCCAGCACCGGGCGCGGAGGTGAGCAGTTCTTC | CASTGRGGEQFF
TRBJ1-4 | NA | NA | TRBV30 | TGTGCCTGGAGTGTTGGCGGGGGTAATGAAAAACTGTTTTTT | CAWSVGGGNEKLFF
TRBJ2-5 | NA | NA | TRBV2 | TGTGCCAGCAGGGCAGACCAAGAGACCCAGTACTTC | CASRADQETQYF
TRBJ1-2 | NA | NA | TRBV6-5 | TGTGCCAGCAGTTACGACTTTTCAGGGCTCTATGGCTACACCTTC | CASSYDFSGLYGYTF
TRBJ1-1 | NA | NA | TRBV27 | TGTGCCAGCAGTTTATCGGAGGGCACTGAAGCTTTCTTT | CASSLSEGTEAFF
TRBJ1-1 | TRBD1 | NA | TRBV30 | TGTGCCTGGAGCTCGGGACAGTGGGACACTGAAGCTTTCTTT | CAWSSGQWDTEAFF
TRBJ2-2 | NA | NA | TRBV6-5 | TGTGCCAGCAGTGTTCGGGACTCACGGGAGCTGTTTTTT | CASSVRDSRELFF
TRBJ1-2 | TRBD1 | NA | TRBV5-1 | TGCGCCAGCAGCCTCCTGGGACAGGCGACCTATGGCTACACCTTC | CASSLLGQATYGYTF
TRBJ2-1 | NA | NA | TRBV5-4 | TGTGCCAGCAGCTCGAGGGTAAATGAGCAGTTCTTC | CASSSRVNEQFF
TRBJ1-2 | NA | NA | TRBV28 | TGTGCCAGCAGCCAGGGTTCTTTTGGCTACACCTTC | CASSQGSFGYTF
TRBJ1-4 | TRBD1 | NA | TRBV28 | TGTGCCAGCAGTCTTTCGGGACAGGGGAATGAAAAACTGTTTTTT | CASSLSGQGNEKLFF
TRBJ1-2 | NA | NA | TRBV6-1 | TGTGCCAGCAGCCGCGAATGGGAGGATCTCACCTTC | CASSREWEDLTF
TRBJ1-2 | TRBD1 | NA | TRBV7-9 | TGTGCCAGCAGCTTGTCGGGACAGGCTTATCTTTATGGCTACACCTTC | CASSLSGQAYLYGYTF
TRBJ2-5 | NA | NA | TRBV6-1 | TGTGCCAGCAGCCTACAGGCGAATCAAGAGACCCAGTACTTC | CASSLQANQETQYF
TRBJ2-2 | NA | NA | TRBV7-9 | TGTGCCAGCAGTTGGGACTCCAACACCGGGGAGCTGTTTTTT | CASSWDSNTGELFF
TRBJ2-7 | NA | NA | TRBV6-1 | TGTGCCAGCAGTGAAGAAGAGAACGTTTCCTACGAGCAGTACTTC | CASSEEENVSYEQYF
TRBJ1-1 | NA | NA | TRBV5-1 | TGCGCCAGCAGCTACGGACAGAGCCCTGAAGCTTTCTTT | CASSYGQSPEAFF
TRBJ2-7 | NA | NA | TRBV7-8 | TGTGCCAGCAGCTTAGCTGCGGTCCAACTTCGGACAGCCACCTACGAGCAGTACTTC | CASSLAAVQLRTATYEQYF
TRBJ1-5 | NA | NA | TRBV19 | TGTGCCAGTACCAAAGGACATGATAGCAATCAGCCCCAGCATTTT | CASTKGHDSNQPQHF
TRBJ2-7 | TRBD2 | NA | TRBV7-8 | TGTGCCAGCAGCGGGGAGGGACGGAACTACGAGCAGTACTTC | CASSGEGRNYEQYF
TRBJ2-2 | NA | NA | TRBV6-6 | TGTGCCAGCAGTTACTCCCGGACTTATACCGGGGAGCTGTTTTTT | CASSYSRTYTGELFF
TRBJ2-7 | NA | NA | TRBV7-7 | TGTGCCAGCAGCCCTGGGCCCGGCGAGCAGTACTTC | CASSPGPGEQYF
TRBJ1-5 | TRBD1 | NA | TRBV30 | TGTGCCTGGAGTGTATCGCGGACAGGGAACAGCAATCAGCCCCAGCATTTT | CAWSVSRTGNSNQPQHF
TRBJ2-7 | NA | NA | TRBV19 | TGTGCCAGTAGTCCACCTGGGCAGATCTACGAGCAGTACTTC | CASSPPGQIYEQYF
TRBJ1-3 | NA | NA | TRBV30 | TGTGCCTGGAGTGTATCTGGCGGCATCTCTGGAAACACCATATATTTT | CAWSVSGGISGNTIYF
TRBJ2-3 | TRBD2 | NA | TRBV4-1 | TGCGCCAGCAGCCTACGGTGGGAGGGCCGGGCAGATACGCAGTATTTT | CASSLRWEGRADTQYF
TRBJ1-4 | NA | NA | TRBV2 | TGTGCCAGCAGTGGGGGAGCAACTAATGAAAAACTGTTTTTT | CASSGGATNEKLFF
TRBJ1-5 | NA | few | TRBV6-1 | TGTGCCAGCAGTGAATATGCGGGGCGCGAGTATCAGCCCCAGCATTTT | CASSEYAGREYQPQHF
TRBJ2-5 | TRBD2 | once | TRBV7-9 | TGTGCCAGCAGGGCTCGGCGGGAGGGAGAGACCCAGTACTTC | CASRARREGETQYF
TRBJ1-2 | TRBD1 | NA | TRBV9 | TGTGCCAGCAGCGCAGGACAGGGGGTTCATGGCTACACCTTC | CASSAGQGVHGYTF
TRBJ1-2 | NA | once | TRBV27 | TGTGCCAGCAGTTTGGGCAGGGCTGAAAGTGGCTACACCTTC | CASSLGRAESGYTF
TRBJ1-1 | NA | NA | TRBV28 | TGTGCCAGCAGTTTTCTAAAAGTGGGGGCTATGAACACTGAAGCTTTCTTT | CASSFLKVGAMNTEAFF
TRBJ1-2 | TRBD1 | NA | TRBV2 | TGTGCCAGCAGCCTAAAAAGGGACAGTTCTAACTATGGCTACACCTTC | CASSLKRDSSNYGYTF
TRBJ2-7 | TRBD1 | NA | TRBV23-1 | TGCGCCAGCAGTCAATGGAAACTCCGGGACAGGCTCTACGAGCAGTACTTC | CASSQWKLRDRLYEQYF
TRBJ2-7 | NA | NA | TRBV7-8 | TGTGCCAGCAGCACCTTCCGGACGGGATATCGCCACGAGCAGTACTTC | CASSTFRTGYRHEQYF